The subject of this entry is one T cell receptor beta chain. Here immunoSEQ multiplex PCR was the method, and the copy in TCRdb shows in-frame clones only, minus some. The sample comprises about 130,000 clones, 81% of which are singletons, and almost 8.5% rests with the top ten. The data derive from a study of blood T cell repertoires in COVID-19. Trimming removed 6 bases from V and 1 base from J, with 16 bases in between. This CDR3 comprises 15 residues. Germline V gene lookup returns CDR1 SGHRS and CDR2 YFSETQ. Sequencing was performed on peripheral blood. The TCR originated in an older woman with active or convalescent COVID-19. The genes are TRBV5-1 and TRBJ1-1; D is ambiguous. This CDR3 is CASTYPQAGNTEAFF. In DNA, the CDR3 is TGCGCCAGCACCTACCCCCAGGCTGGGAACACTGAAGCTTTCTTT.